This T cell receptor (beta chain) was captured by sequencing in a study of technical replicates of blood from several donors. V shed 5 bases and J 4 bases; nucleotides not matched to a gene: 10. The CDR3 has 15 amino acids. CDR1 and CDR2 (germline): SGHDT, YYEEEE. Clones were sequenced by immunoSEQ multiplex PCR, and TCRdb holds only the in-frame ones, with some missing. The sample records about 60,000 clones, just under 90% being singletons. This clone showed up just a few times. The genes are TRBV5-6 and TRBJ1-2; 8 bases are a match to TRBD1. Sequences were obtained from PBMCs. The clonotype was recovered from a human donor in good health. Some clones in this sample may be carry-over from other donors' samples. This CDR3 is CASRAATGAPYGYTF. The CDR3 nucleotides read TGTGCCAGCAGAGCGGCGACAGGGGCTCCCTATGGCTACACCTTC.